This T cell receptor beta chain was captured in a study of OX40 agonist ivuxolimab in advanced cancers. Study-level background: Each dose-escalation patient presented with hepatocellular carcinoma, melanoma, renal cell or head and neck cancer. Overall study findings and caveats: More expanded clones were seen, on average, in CD8+ T cells than in CD4+.

TCRdb keeps only in-frame clones here, not all; method: immunoSEQ multiplex PCR. Here the sample spans approximately 11,000 clones, roughly 86% being singletons. Trimming cost V 0 bases and J 6 bases, with 9 bases left between them. CDR3 size: 14 residues. In germline, CDR1 is SGHTA, CDR2 FQGNSA. Concerning this clone itself: As yet, its antigen is unknown.

The sample in question was CD4+ or CD8+ T cells sorted from blood, obtained in a trial of the OX40 agonist ivuxolimab. This sequence originates from an adult with an advanced solid tumor such as melanoma, head and neck, liver or kidney cancer. The V and J genes are TRBV7-2 and TRBJ2-1; perhaps TRBD1 as D (5 bases). CDR3 sequence: CASSLAAGANEQFF. The CDR3 region has the DNA TGTGCCAGCAGCTTAGCGGCTGGGGCCAATGAGCAGTTCTTC.